The 20 T cell receptor beta chains given below trace back to one sample, sequenced in a study of technical replicates of blood from a few donors. Assay: immunoSEQ multiplex PCR; the TCRdb copy retains only in-frame clones and omits some. The sample lists more than 65,000 clones, 90% to 95% occurring once. Sequencing was performed on T cells isolated from PBMCs. Receptor source: a human donor in good health.

The chain carries TRBV6-5 and TRBJ1-5; 10 bases are a match to TRBD1. Germline assignment: CDR1 MNHEY and CDR2 SVGAGI. V lost 6 bases, J lost 2 bases, and 4 bases stayed unmatched. The CDR3 is 15 amino acids. In nucleotides, the CDR3 is TGTGCCAGCAGGGGGACAGGGGCTGGCAATCAGCCCCAGCATTTT. This gives the protein CASRGTGAGNQPQHF.

CDR3 sequence reads: CASSLVPVNTEAFF. In nucleotides, the CDR3 is TGCGCCAGCAGCTTGGTGCCGGTGAACACTGAAGCTTTCTTT. The V call is TRBV5-1, the J call TRBJ1-1; D is uncertain. V was shortened by 0 bases and J by 0 bases, with 6 bases between the two germline ends. Germline assignment: CDR1 SGHRS and CDR2 YFSETQ. The CDR3 consists of 14 residues.

This rearrangement joins TRBV6-1 to TRBJ1-5, with D possibly TRBD1 on 6 matching bases. Trimming pared 5 bases from V and 1 base from J, leaving 12 bases between. Germline values: CDR1 MNHNS, CDR2 SASEGT. This CDR3 contains 15 residues. CDR3: CASSQTTGSNQPQHF. The CDR3 DNA reads TGTGCCAGCAGTCAAACAACAGGGAGCAATCAGCCCCAGCATTTT.

CDR3 in DNA: TGTGCCAGCAGCCAACCCTGGGTCGAAGGGGCGGAGACCCAGTACTTC. Translation gives CASSQPWVEGAETQYF. V and J are TRBV7-9 and TRBJ2-5; TRBD1 might be the D (5 bases). Germline V CDR1 and CDR2: SEHNR, FQNEAQ (reference sequence). The CDR3 spans 16 residues. Trimming left V 5 bases short and J 5 bases short, with 21 bases between.

The chain uses TRBV6-5 and TRBJ2-5; 8 bases are shared with TRBD2. From germline, CDR1 is MNHEY and CDR2 SVGAGI. The CDR3 consists of 16 residues. The V segment lost 4 bases and the J segment 1 base; nucleotides outside the gene matches: 8. CDR3 in DNA: TGTGCCAGCAGTTGGGGGGGACTAGAACTCCAAGAGACCCAGTACTTC. Translating gives CASSWGGLELQETQYF.

This clone was counted a single time. The chain carries TRBV7-3 and TRBJ1-2; 8 bases line up with TRBD1. The CDR3 extends over 17 amino acids. V trimming: 4 bases; J trimming: 4 bases; junction bases outside the gene matches: 14. The germline gives CDR1 SGHTA, CDR2 FQGTGA. The CDR3 DNA reads TGTGCCAGCAGCTACATGGAACACAGGGGGGTCGGCTATGGCTACACCTTC. Protein product: CASSYMEHRGVGYGYTF.

In its sample, this clone was seen once. The V gene is TRBV29-1, the J gene TRBJ2-3, with D possibly matching TRBD1 (5 bases). Per the germline V gene, CDR1 is SQVTM and CDR2 is ANQGSEA. This CDR3 has 14 residues. Trimming took off 1 base at V and 2 bases at J, with 10 bases between the two ends. The chain's CDR3 is CSVEGGEDTDTQYF. The CDR3, as DNA: TGCAGCGTTGAAGGGGGCGAGGACACAGATACGCAGTATTTT.

V usage is TRBV14 and J usage is TRBJ2-7; 7 bases fit TRBD1. The CDR3 spans 15 residues. The germline gives CDR1 SGHDN, CDR2 FVKESK. V dropped 5 bases and J dropped 2; count of bases not matched to a gene: 9. The CDR3 is CASSDGTAPTYEQYF. The CDR3 DNA reads TGTGCCAGCAGCGATGGGACAGCACCCACCTACGAGCAGTACTTC.

The chain uses TRBV7-9 and TRBJ1-4, with 7 bases identical to TRBD1. CDR1 SEHNR and CDR2 FQNEAQ come from the germline V gene (reference sequence). J was trimmed by 2 bases and V by 3 bases; bases with no gene match: 3. The CDR3 runs 15 residues. The CDR3 DNA follows: TGTGCCAGCAGCTTGAGGGGGCCCACTAATGAAAAACTGTTTTTT. Its translation: CASSLRGPTNEKLFF.

The chain links TRBV7-9 to TRBJ2-1, with D possibly being TRBD2 (6 bases). Trimming pared 6 bases from V and 8 bases from J, leaving 11 bases between. This CDR3 has 12 amino acids. Germline values: CDR1 SEHNR, CDR2 FQNEAQ (reference sequence). CDR3 protein: CASRTTSDEQFF. CDR3 bases: TGTGCCAGCAGGACGACTAGTGATGAGCAGTTCTTC.

V usage is TRBV27 and J usage is TRBJ2-2, with D possibly matching TRBD1 (6 bases). This CDR3 has 16 residues. Germline V gene data show CDR1 as MNHEY and CDR2 as SMNVEV (reference sequence). V lost 2 bases and J lost 6, with 16 bases in between. CDR3 bases: TGTGCCAGCAGTTTAGAGCCCGGGACACTCGCCGGGGAGCTGTTTTTT. Protein product: CASSLEPGTLAGELFF.

This clone came up once. The genes are TRBV15 and TRBJ2-3; D might be TRBD1 (6 bases). Germline V gene lookup returns CDR1 LNHNV and CDR2 YYDKDF (reference sequence). The germline V and J ends were trimmed by 4 bases and 3 bases, with 8 bases remaining between them. The length of the CDR3 is 13 residues. The CDR3 sequence is CATSITGTDTQYF. DNA of the CDR3: TGTGCCACCAGCATTACAGGGACAGATACGCAGTATTTT. Full variable domain (rest looked up from reference TRBV15 and TRBJ2-3): DAMVIQNPRYQVTQFGKPVTLSCSQTLNHNVMYWYQQKSSQAPKLLFHYYDKDFNNEADTPDNFQSRRPNTSFCFLDIRSPGLGDTAMYLCATSITGTDTQYFGPGTRLTVL.

This rearrangement joins TRBV5-4 to TRBJ1-3, with 9 positions matching TRBD1. The CDR3 runs 13 residues. The V segment lost 4 bases and the J segment 6 bases; nucleotides outside the gene matches: 2. Germline values: CDR1 SGHNT, CDR2 YYREEE (reference sequence). CDR3 DNA: TGTGCCAGCAGCAGGACAGGGGTAAACACCATATATTTT. It is translated as CASSRTGVNTIYF.

A single count supports this clone. The rearrangement joins TRBV19 to TRBJ2-2; possible D gene TRBD1, 6 bases. Germline V gene lookup returns CDR1 LNHDA and CDR2 SQIVND (reference sequence). The CDR3 is 16 residues long. Trimming took off 5 bases at V and 1 base at J, with 14 bases between the two ends. The CDR3 is CASSSRRTVNTGELFF. In DNA form, the CDR3 reads TGTGCCAGTAGTTCAAGACGGACAGTGAACACCGGGGAGCTGTTTTTT.

This chain uses TRBV10-1 with TRBJ1-1; D is unresolved. The CDR3 runs to 13 residues. Germline CDR1 is WNHNN and CDR2 is SYGVQD (reference sequence). V lost 6 bases and J 0 bases, leaving 8 bases between the germline ends. The CDR3 nucleotides read TGCGCCAGCAGGTTCTCGTTGAACACTGAAGCTTTCTTT. It yields the protein CASRFSLNTEAFF.

V usage is TRBV18 and J usage is TRBJ2-3; TRBD2 might be the D (5 bases). The CDR3 runs to 12 residues. Trimming pared 3 bases from V and 4 bases from J, leaving 5 bases between. CDR1 and CDR2 (germline): KGHSH, LQKENI. The CDR3 here is CASSPRADTQYF. The CDR3, as DNA: TGTGCCAGCTCACCGCGGGCAGATACGCAGTATTTT.

This chain connects TRBV10-3 to TRBJ1-3; TRBD1 agrees at 11 bases. V trimming: 2 bases; J trimming: 0 bases; junction bases outside the gene matches: 9. The germline gives CDR1 ENHRY, CDR2 SYGVKD. This CDR3 spans 19 amino acids. The CDR3 nucleotides read TGTGCCATCAGTGAGCCGAATGGGACAGGGGGGTTCTCTGGAAACACCATATATTTT. It specifies CAISEPNGTGGFSGNTIYF.

This clone was found a few times. The gene calls are TRBV5-4 and TRBJ1-1; D uncertain. In germline, CDR1 is SGHNT, CDR2 YYREEE (reference sequence). Trimming took 0 bases from V and 2 from J, leaving 8 bases between them. This CDR3 has 14 residues. The CDR3 here is CASSLETGNTEAFF. DNA of the CDR3: TGTGCCAGCAGCTTGGAAACGGGTAACACTGAAGCTTTCTTT.

This clone was observed once. The chain joins TRBV6-6 to TRBJ1-1, with D unresolved. The CDR3 is 14 residues long. Germline V lookup: CDR1 MNHNY, CDR2 SVGAGI (reference sequence). The V gene lost 2 bases and the J gene lost 1 base, with 8 bases spanning the gap. The CDR3 sequence is CASSYELSNTEAFF. As DNA, the CDR3 is TGTGCCAGCAGTTACGAACTTTCGAACACTGAAGCTTTCTTT.

The V and J genes are TRBV9 and TRBJ2-1; possibly TRBD1 for D (5 bases). Per germline, CDR1 SGDLS and CDR2 YYNGEE. Trimming took 0 bases from V and 5 from J, leaving 12 bases between them. The CDR3 extends over 15 amino acids. This CDR3 reads CASSVAGPNHNEQFF. CDR3 in DNA: TGTGCCAGCAGCGTAGCAGGGCCGAACCACAATGAGCAGTTCTTC. Using reference TRBV9 and TRBJ2-1 for the parts outside the CDR3, the full variable domain is DSGVTQTPKHLITATGQRVTLRCSPRSGDLSVYWYQQSLDQGLQFLIQYYNGEERAKGNILERFSAQQFPDLHSELNLSSLELGDSALYFCASSVAGPNHNEQFFGPGTRLTVL.